This TCR beta chain was recovered during a study of CD8 T cells in ankylosing spondylitis. Study results and caveats: Researchers report that disease-linked clones proved CD8+ and relatively rare in peripheral blood. Reportedly, matched ankylosing spondylitis synovial fluid was significantly enriched for disease-linked clones.

Quantitative 5'-RACE was performed with molecular barcodes, and it yielded the TCR beta libraries. TCRdb re-analysed the 5' RACE reads in MiXCR, keeping a single row per CDR3 protein. Here the sample spans approximately 200,000 distinct CDR3 sequences, 13% being singletons. Germline CDR1 is MNHEY and CDR2 is SVGAGI. This CDR3 has 17 residues. Unmatched junction bases numbered 8, after V lost 2 bases and J lost 0 bases. This clonotype was observed a handful of times. Its antigen is unidentified. This clonotype was obtained from a male donor with ankylosing spondylitis or in good health (not recorded which). The source material was blood, either unsorted or a sorted T cell fraction (not recorded which). The chain couples TRBV6-5 to TRBJ2-7; 9 bases fit TRBD1. This chain's CDR3 is CASSYIPGQGNSYEQYF. Here the CDR3 DNA reads TGTGCCAGCAGTTACATTCCGGGACAGGGAAACTCCTACGAGCAGTACTTC.